This T cell receptor (beta chain) was sequenced during a study of glioma-infiltrating T cells after dendritic cell vaccination. The wider study: Treatment, given 2003 to 2012, was autologous tumor lysate-pulsed dendritic cell vaccination. Monocyte-derived dendritic cells, cultured seven days with IL-4 and GM-CSF, were pulsed with autologous tumor lysate.

Using immunoSEQ multiplex PCR, the repertoire was profiled, and TCRdb retains in-frame clones only, with some absent. The table shows about 99,000 clones, with less than 90% occurring only once. Time point here: after dendritic cell vaccination, including at tumor progression/relapse. In the case of this clone: Its target is unknown.

Whole-study results and caveats: Complete blood and tumor specimen sets were limited to few patients. No direct clonality-survival link was found; a diverse polyclonal response may matter.

Trimming removed 5 bases from V and 4 bases from J; junction bases left unmatched: 19. Per germline, CDR1 SGHVS and CDR2 FQNEAQ. The CDR3 has 18 amino acids. The material was blood, obtained after dendritic cell vaccination. The rearrangement joins TRBV7-8 to TRBJ1-2; the match to TRBD1 covers 7 bases. This TCR came from a human donor with glioblastoma. In DNA form, the CDR3 reads TGTGCCAGCAGCCGACAGGCCACCAACAGGGGCCCCAGCTATGGCTACACCTTC. It specifies CASSRQATNRGPSYGYTF.